The T cell receptor beta chain under discussion was sequenced for a study of blood T cell repertoires in COVID-19. Study-wide background: Acute and convalescent COVID-19 samples came from the United States, Italy and Spain. Nucleic acid was either cDNA or gDNA, and it came from T cells, B-cell-depleted T cells, or PBMCs.

Under the authors' procedure: Reference gene primers were amplified, and this amplification served to estimate nucleated cell counts. Libraries were prepared by immunoSEQ multiplex PCR; TCRdb keeps only in-frame clonotypes and omits some of them. From that table come the V and J calls and clone size; the DNA was used to work out D and trimming. The sample consists of 200,000 to 250,000 clones, approximately 87% of them appearing once. This clonotype originated in a man between 60 and 70 years old with acute or convalescent COVID-19. Sequencing input: peripheral blood.

The CDR3 region is CAGERRLAGGVEQFF. The DNA of the CDR3 is TGTGCCGGAGAACGGAGGCTAGCGGGAGGGGTGGAGCAGTTCTTC. This chain links TRBV6-5 with TRBJ2-1, with 12 bases matching TRBD2. Trimming cost V 11 bases and J 10 bases; bases outside gene matches: 15. This CDR3 has 15 amino acids. Germline V gives CDR1 MNHEY, CDR2 SVGAGI.